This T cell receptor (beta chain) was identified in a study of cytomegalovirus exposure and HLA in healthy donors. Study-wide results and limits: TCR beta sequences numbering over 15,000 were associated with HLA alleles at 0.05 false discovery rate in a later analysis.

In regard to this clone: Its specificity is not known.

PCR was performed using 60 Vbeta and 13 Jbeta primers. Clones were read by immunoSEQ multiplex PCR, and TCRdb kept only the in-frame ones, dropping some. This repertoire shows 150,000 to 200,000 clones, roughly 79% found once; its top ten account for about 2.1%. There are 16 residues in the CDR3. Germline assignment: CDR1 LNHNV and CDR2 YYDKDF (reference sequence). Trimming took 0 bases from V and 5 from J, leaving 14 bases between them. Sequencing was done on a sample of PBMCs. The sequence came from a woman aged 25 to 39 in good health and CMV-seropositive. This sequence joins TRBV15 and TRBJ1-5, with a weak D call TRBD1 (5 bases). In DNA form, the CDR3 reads TGTGCCACCAGCAGAGATTCCAGGACACAAGATCAGCCCCAGCATTTT. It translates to CATSRDSRTQDQPQHF.